A selection of T cell receptor beta chains follows, all from one sample in a study of blood T cell repertoires in COVID-19. Libraries were prepared by immunoSEQ multiplex PCR; TCRdb keeps only in-frame clonotypes and omits some of them. This table has 200,000 to 300,000 clones, 88% appearing once. Specimen: peripheral blood. These receptors originate from a human donor in a cohort sampled during active COVID-19. Both conserved end residues are part of each CDR3. The D gene is left open where the match is weak.

D	V	J	DNA	CDR3
TRBD1	TRBV9	TRBJ1-1	TGTGCCAGCAGTACAGGGGGCTGGAAGACTGAAGCTTTCTTT	CASSTGGWKTEAFF
TRBD2	TRBV14	TRBJ2-7	TGTGCCAGCAGCCTACTTAGCGGGAGCTCCTACGAGCAGTACTTC	CASSLLSGSSYEQYF
-	TRBV19	TRBJ1-5	TGTGCCAGTAGTATAGGCCATCTCAATAGGTCTAGGTGGTGGCCCCAGCATTTT	CASSIGHLNRSRWWPQHF
-	TRBV5-8	TRBJ2-4	TGTGCCAGCAGCGCTGGGACTGACAAAAACATTCAGTACTTC	CASSAGTDKNIQYF
TRBD2	TRBV19	TRBJ2-4	TGTGCCAGTAGTATGGGGGAGCGACTAGCGGGAGTAGCCAAAAACATTCAGTACTTC	CASSMGERLAGVAKNIQYF
TRBD1	TRBV11-3	TRBJ2-2	TGTGCCAGCAGCCCAGGGGGCGCGGAGGGGGAGCTGTTTTTT	CASSPGGAEGELFF
TRBD2	TRBV6-6	TRBJ2-4	TGTGCCAGCAGTCGAAACGCTAGAGCGGGGGAGGACATTCAGTACTTC	CASSRNARAGEDIQYF
TRBD1	TRBV30	TRBJ1-3	TGTGCCTGGAGAAGACGGACAGGGAGTGCCACCATATATTTT	CAWRRRTGSATIYF
-	TRBV4-3	TRBJ2-1	TGCGCCAGCAGCCGGGGCCCCTACAATGAGCAGTTCTTC	CASSRGPYNEQFF
-	TRBV7-8	TRBJ2-7	TGTGCCAGCAGCTTAAGATTATCGGGAGTAAAAAACGAGCAGTACTTC	CASSLRLSGVKNEQYF
TRBD1	TRBV27	TRBJ1-5	TGTGCCAGCAGCATAAGCTCAGCCGCAGGGGGTCAGCCCCAGCATTTT	CASSISSAAGGQPQHF
-	TRBV19	TRBJ1-1	TGTGCCAGTAGTATTCAGGAAAACACTGAAGCTTTCTTT	CASSIQENTEAFF
-	TRBV19	TRBJ2-7	TGTGCCAGTAGTGCGCAGGGGTTTTCCTACGAGCAGTACTTC	CASSAQGFSYEQYF
-	TRBV7-2	TRBJ1-5	TGTGCCAGCACCTTAGGACCGGCGGAAAATCAGCCCCAGCATTTT	CASTLGPAENQPQHF
TRBD1	TRBV30	TRBJ2-3	TGTGCCTGGACGCCGGGACAGGGGCGCAAAGATACGCAGTATTTT	CAWTPGQGRKDTQYF